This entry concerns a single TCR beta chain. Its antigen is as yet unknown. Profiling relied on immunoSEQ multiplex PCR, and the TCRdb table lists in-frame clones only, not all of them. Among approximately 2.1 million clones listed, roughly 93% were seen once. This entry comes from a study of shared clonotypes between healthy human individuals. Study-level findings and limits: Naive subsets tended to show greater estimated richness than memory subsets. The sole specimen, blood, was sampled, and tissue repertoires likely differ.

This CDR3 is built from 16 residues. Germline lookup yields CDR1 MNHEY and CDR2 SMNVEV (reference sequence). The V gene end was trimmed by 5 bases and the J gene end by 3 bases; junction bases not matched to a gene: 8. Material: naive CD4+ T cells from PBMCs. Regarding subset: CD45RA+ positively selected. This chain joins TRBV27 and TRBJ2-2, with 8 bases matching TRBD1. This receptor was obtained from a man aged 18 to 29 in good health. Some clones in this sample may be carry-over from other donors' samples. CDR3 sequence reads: CASSRRGQVDTGELFF. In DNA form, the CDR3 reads TGTGCCAGCAGTCGTCGGGGACAGGTGGACACCGGGGAGCTGTTTTTT.